These 7 T cell receptor beta chains originate from one sample sequenced in a study of T-cell reconstitution after alpha-beta-depleted transplantation in children. The TCRbeta library was prepared with unique molecular identifiers. TCRdb processed the PCR reads anew with MiXCR; each CDR3 protein has one entry. The repertoire holds about 350,000 distinct CDR3 sequences, with 15% to 20% as singletons. The starting material was PBMCs, mostly from graft donor cells, obtained 360 days after TCRalphabeta/CD19-depleted stem cell transplant. The receptors shown here come from a male patient aged 2-9 years who had a stem cell transplant for acute lymphoblastic leukemia, so the T cells may come from the graft donor.

V usage is TRBV4-3 and J usage is TRBJ2-1; D assignment may be TRBD1 or TRBD2 (5 bases each). V lost 4 bases and J 8 bases, leaving 21 bases between the germline ends. Germline CDR1 is LGHNA and CDR2 is YSLEER. The CDR3 contains 16 residues. The CDR3 DNA follows: TGCGCCAGCAGCCCCCGAGGGGCTAGTTTGGGCGATGAGCAGTTCTTC. Its translation: CASSPRGASLGDEQFF.

This clonotype is labeled as medium-sized. The chain joins TRBV12-3 or TRBV12-4 to TRBJ2-1; D is undetermined. V dropped 3 bases and J dropped 9 bases, with 6 bases sitting between them. CDR3 length: 11 amino acids. The CDR3 DNA sequence: TGTGCCAGCAGTTTTATCGCTGAGCAGTTCTTC. Its translation: CASSFIAEQFF.

This clonotype was counted at least ten times. The V call is TRBV5-1, the J call TRBJ2-3; D is unresolved. From germline, CDR1 is SGHRS and CDR2 YFSETQ. The CDR3 is made up of 13 amino acids. Trimming left V 0 bases short and J 4 bases short, with 6 bases between. The CDR3 protein is CASSLVAADTQYF. The CDR3 DNA is TGCGCCAGCAGCTTGGTCGCGGCAGATACGCAGTATTTT.

This chain joins TRBV29-1 and TRBJ2-1; D gene ambiguous. V lost 3 bases and J 2 bases, leaving 11 bases between the germline ends. This CDR3 has 14 residues. The germline CDR1 and CDR2 sequences are SQVTM and ANQGSEA. The CDR3 sequence is CSVDPLGTYNEQFF. CDR3 sequence (DNA): TGCAGCGTTGACCCCCTAGGCACCTACAATGAGCAGTTCTTC.

The chain carries TRBV12-3 or TRBV12-4 and TRBJ2-3, with D possibly being TRBD1 (6 bases). Between the trimmed V and J ends, which lost 5 bases and 4 bases, there was a span of 13 bases. The CDR3 contains 14 residues. CDR3 coding DNA: TGTGCCAGCAGTCCCACGGGACACTCAGATACGCAGTATTTT. This sequence encodes CASSPTGHSDTQYF.

This clonotype was recorded at least ten times. The chain recombines TRBV20-1 with TRBJ2-1; tentatively, D is TRBD2 (6 bases). The CDR3 has 12 residues. Germline CDR1 reads DFQATT; CDR2 reads SNEGSKA (reference sequence). V shed 6 bases and J shed 3 bases, with 9 bases lying between them. Here the CDR3 reads CSAQTSYNEQFF. The DNA for the CDR3 is TGCAGTGCCCAGACTAGCTACAATGAGCAGTTCTTC.

Only a few counts were recorded for this clonotype. The chain employs TRBV5-1 and TRBJ2-1; perhaps TRBD2 as D (5 bases). The CDR3 loop spans 15 amino acids. Germline CDR1 reads SGHRS; CDR2 reads YFSETQ. Trimming pared 1 base from V and 5 bases from J, leaving 13 bases between. CDR3 DNA sequence: TGCGCCAGCAGCTTGACTGGGAGATCCGACAATGAGCAGTTCTTC. This translates into CASSLTGRSDNEQFF.